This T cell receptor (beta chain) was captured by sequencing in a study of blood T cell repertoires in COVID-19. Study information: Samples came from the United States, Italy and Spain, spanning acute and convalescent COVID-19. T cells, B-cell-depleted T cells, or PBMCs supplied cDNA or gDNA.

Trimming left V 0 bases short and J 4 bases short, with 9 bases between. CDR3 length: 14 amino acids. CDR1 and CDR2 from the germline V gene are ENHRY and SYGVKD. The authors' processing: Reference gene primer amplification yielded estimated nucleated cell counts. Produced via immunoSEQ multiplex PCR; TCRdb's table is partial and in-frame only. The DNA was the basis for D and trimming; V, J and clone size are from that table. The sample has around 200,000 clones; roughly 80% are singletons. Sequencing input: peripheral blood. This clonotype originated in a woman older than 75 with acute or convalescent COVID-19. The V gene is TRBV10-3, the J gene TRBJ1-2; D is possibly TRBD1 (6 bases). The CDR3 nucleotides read TGTGCCATCAGTGAGTCACAGGGAACCTATGGCTACACCTTC. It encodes CAISESQGTYGYTF.